One sample yielded the 18 T cell receptor beta chains listed below, sequenced in a study of OX40 agonist ivuxolimab in advanced cancers. The data were produced by immunoSEQ multiplex PCR, yet TCRdb's version contains in-frame clones alone and is incomplete. The data contain around 100,000 clones, roughly 95% of them singletons. Sequencing used CD4+ or CD8+ T cells sorted from blood, obtained in a trial of the OX40 agonist ivuxolimab. The receptor source for this set is an adult with an advanced solid tumor such as melanoma, head and neck, liver or kidney cancer.

The chain uses TRBV6-1 and TRBJ2-7; D remains ambiguous. CDR1 and CDR2 (germline): MNHNS, SASEGT. V lost 2 bases to trimming and J lost 2 bases, with 7 bases between them. The CDR3 has 13 amino acids. The CDR3 loop is CASSEFVPYEQYF. In DNA form, the CDR3 reads TGTGCCAGCAGTGAATTCGTCCCCTACGAGCAGTACTTC.

The chain combines TRBV11-2 with TRBJ2-1, with TRBD2 identical over 8 bases. The CDR3 loop spans 17 amino acids. Trimming took 1 base from V and 4 from J; bases not matched to a gene: 9. Germline CDR1 and CDR2: SGHAT and FQNNGV. CDR3: CASSLAGGDLPYNEQFF. CDR3 nucleotides: TGTGCCAGCAGCTTAGCGGGAGGGGACTTGCCTTACAATGAGCAGTTCTTC.

The chain joins TRBV5-6 to TRBJ2-1; 9 bases agree with TRBD2. V dropped 1 base and J dropped 0; count of bases not matched to a gene: 8. There are 18 residues in the CDR3. Germline assignment: CDR1 SGHDT and CDR2 YYEEEE. The CDR3, as DNA: TGTGCCAGCAGCTTGTTAGCGGGAGACGCGGGCTCCTACAATGAGCAGTTCTTC. It translates to CASSLLAGDAGSYNEQFF.

This chain connects TRBV7-9 to TRBJ2-2; D gene unclear. Germline V gene lookup returns CDR1 SEHNR and CDR2 FQNEAQ (reference sequence). The CDR3 has 16 amino acids. Between the trimmed V and J ends, which lost 3 bases and 2 bases, there was a span of 13 bases. The CDR3: CASSFVVTSNTGELFF. Here the CDR3 DNA reads TGTGCCAGCAGCTTCGTCGTGACTTCAAACACCGGGGAGCTGTTTTTT.

The V and J genes are TRBV18 and TRBJ2-3; D may be TRBD1 (6 bases). The CDR3 runs to 15 residues. In germline, CDR1 is KGHSH, CDR2 LQKENI. Trimming removed 8 bases from V and 0 bases from J, with 15 bases in between. This CDR3 is CASPPGQASTDTQYF. CDR3 bases: TGTGCCAGCCCGCCGGGACAAGCTAGCACAGATACGCAGTATTTT.

The chain has TRBV7-2 and TRBJ1-1; TRBD1 might be the D (5 bases). V was clipped by 4 bases and J by 6 bases, with 18 bases between them. Germline V gene sequence: CDR1 SGHTA, CDR2 FQGNSA. The CDR3 loop spans 15 amino acids. CDR3 in amino acids: CASSSGKQVSPEAFF. DNA for the CDR3: TGTGCCAGCAGCTCGGGAAAACAGGTTAGCCCTGAAGCTTTCTTT.

CDR3 nucleotide sequence: TGTGCCAGCAGTTCGACAGGGAACTATGGCTACACCTTC. Its protein is CASSSTGNYGYTF. The chain links TRBV28 to TRBJ1-2; the match to TRBD1 covers 7 bases. The CDR3 consists of 13 residues. Germline CDR1 and CDR2: MDHEN and SYDVKM. Losses at the gene ends were 4 bases for V and 2 bases for J; bases not matched to a gene: 1.

The genes are TRBV19 and TRBJ1-1, with D unresolved. This CDR3 is built from 13 residues. The V and J ends lost 6 bases and 0 bases respectively, with 8 bases between them. Germline CDR1 LNHDA, CDR2 SQIVND (reference sequence). CDR3 DNA sequence: TGTGCCAGTAGCATTCATGTGAACACTGAAGCTTTCTTT. It yields the protein CASSIHVNTEAFF.

The V and J genes are TRBV29-1 and TRBJ2-1; 15 bases align to TRBD2. The germline CDR1 and CDR2 sequences are SQVTM and ANQGSEA. The CDR3 is 15 residues long. Germline trimming cut 6 bases from V and 5 bases from J; bases unmatched to any gene: 5. The CDR3 region has the DNA TGCAGCGTCGACGGGACTAGCGGGGGGAACAATGAGCAGTTCTTC. It codes for CSVDGTSGGNNEQFF.

The gene calls are TRBV9 and TRBJ1-2, with D possibly being TRBD1 (6 bases). Trimming stripped 2 bases from V and 4 bases from J, with 15 bases between. CDR1 is SGDLS and CDR2 is YYNGEE in the germline V gene. The CDR3 runs to 15 residues. The DNA of the CDR3 is TGTGCCAGCAGCGTCACGTACGGAGGGGGCTATGGCTACACCTTC. Translating gives CASSVTYGGGYGYTF.

The rearrangement links TRBV2 to TRBJ1-4; 7 bases line up with TRBD1. With 8 bases clipped from V and 8 bases from J, the junction kept 11 bases outside the gene matches. Germline assignment: CDR1 SNHLY and CDR2 FYNNEI. This CDR3 contains 14 residues. CDR3 nucleotides: TGTGCCAGCTGGGAGGGGCAGGGGGTCGAAAAACTGTTTTTT. It yields the protein CASWEGQGVEKLFF.

This chain links TRBV7-6 with TRBJ1-1, with unresolved D. V was pared by 5 bases and J by 1 base, with 11 bases between. The CDR3 extends over 14 amino acids. CDR1 SGHVS and CDR2 FNYEAQ come from the germline V gene. This chain's CDR3 is CASSDGWGNTEAFF. The CDR3 nucleotides are TGTGCCAGCAGCGATGGGTGGGGGAACACTGAAGCTTTCTTT.

This clone was counted once. The J gene is TRBJ2-1, the V gene TRBV5-1; D ambiguous. Trimming stripped 0 bases from V and 9 bases from J, with 10 bases between. CDR3 length: 13 amino acids. CDR1 is SGHRS, CDR2 YFSETQ, per germline. The CDR3 is CASSLDPSREQFF. CDR3 sequence (DNA): TGCGCCAGCAGCTTGGACCCGAGCCGTGAGCAGTTCTTC.

The chain links TRBV2 to TRBJ2-6, with D possibly being TRBD1 (5 bases). The germline V gene encodes CDR1 SNHLY and CDR2 FYNNEI. Trimming cost V 3 bases and J 4 bases, with 10 bases left between them. The CDR3 length is 15 residues. CDR3 DNA: TGTGCCAGCAGTGAGCAGGGTCTGGGGGCCAACGTCCTGACTTTC. It codes for CASSEQGLGANVLTF.

This chain uses TRBV18 with TRBJ1-3, with D hard to call. V shed 0 bases and J shed 0 bases, with 12 bases lying between them. This CDR3 is built from 17 residues. Germline V CDR1 and CDR2: KGHSH, LQKENI. CDR3 region: CASSPPSGDFSGNTIYF. The CDR3 nucleotides are TGTGCCAGCTCACCACCTTCTGGGGATTTCTCTGGAAACACCATATATTTT.

The chain carries TRBV6-5 and TRBJ2-7; no clear D. The CDR3 runs to 14 residues. CDR1 is MNHEY, CDR2 SVGAGI, per germline. Between the trimmed V and J ends, which lost 4 bases and 5 bases, there was a span of 15 bases. In nucleotides, the CDR3 is TGTGCCAGCAGTTCCGGTAAACTGCGACACGAGCAGTACTTC. This translates into CASSSGKLRHEQYF.

This clone occurred once. The J gene is TRBJ1-1, the V gene TRBV6-6; D call uncertain. Germline V lookup: CDR1 MNHNY, CDR2 SVGAGI (reference sequence). Trimming took off 8 bases at V and 1 base at J, with 11 bases between the two ends. This CDR3 is built from 13 residues. CDR3: CASGPSGNTEAFF. The CDR3 DNA reads TGTGCCAGCGGTCCTTCGGGGAACACTGAAGCTTTCTTT.

The chain joins TRBV5-6 to TRBJ2-1, with 12 positions matching TRBD1. In germline, CDR1 is SGHDT, CDR2 YYEEEE. This CDR3 contains 16 residues. Trimming took 3 bases from V and 9 from J; bases not matched to a gene: 10. The CDR3 is CASSYGTGGLGSEQFF. The DNA of the CDR3 is TGTGCCAGCAGCTACGGGACAGGGGGCCTCGGAAGTGAGCAGTTCTTC.